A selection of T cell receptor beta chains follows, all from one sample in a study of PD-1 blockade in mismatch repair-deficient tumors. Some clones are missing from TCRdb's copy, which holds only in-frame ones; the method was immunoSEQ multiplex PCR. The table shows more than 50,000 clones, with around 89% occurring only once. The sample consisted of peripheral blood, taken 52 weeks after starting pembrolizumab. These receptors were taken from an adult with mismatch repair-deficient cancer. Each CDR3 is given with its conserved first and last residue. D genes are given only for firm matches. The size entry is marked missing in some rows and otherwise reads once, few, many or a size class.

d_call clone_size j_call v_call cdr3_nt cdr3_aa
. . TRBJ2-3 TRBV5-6 TGTGCCAGCAGCCGAATCCTAGAGTATGGCGCAGATACGCAGTATTTT CASSRILEYGADTQYF
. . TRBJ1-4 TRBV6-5 TGTGCCAGCAGTTACTCGACACAGGGCGGGGAAAAACTGTTTTTT CASSYSTQGGEKLFF
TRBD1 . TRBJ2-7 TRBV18 TGTGCCAGCTCTCCGGACAGGGCCCCCTACGAGCAGTACTTC CASSPDRAPYEQYF
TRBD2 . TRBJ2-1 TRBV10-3 TGTGCCATCAGGGGATCTAGCGGGAGTTCCTACAATGAGCAGTTCTTC CAIRGSSGSSYNEQFF
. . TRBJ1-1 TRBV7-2 TGTGCCAGCAGCTTAGCGCAAGGTTACACTGAAGCTTTCTTT CASSLAQGYTEAFF
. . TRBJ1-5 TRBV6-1 TGTGCCAGCAGTGAATTGTGGGGGTCGGGCCAGCCCCAGCATTTT CASSELWGSGQPQHF
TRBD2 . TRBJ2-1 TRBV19 TGTGCCAGTAGTATTGGAACTAGCGGTTACAATGAGCAGTTCTTC CASSIGTSGYNEQFF
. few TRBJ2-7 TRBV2 TGTGCCAGCAGTTTACAGGGCGAGCAGTACTTC CASSLQGEQYF
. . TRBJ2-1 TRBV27 TGTGCCAGCAGTTTAGCCCGGGACACCTTGCTCTTC CASSLARDTLLF
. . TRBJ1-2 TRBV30 TGTGCCTCTAATCAGGGGAACTATGGCTACACCTTC CASNQGNYGYTF
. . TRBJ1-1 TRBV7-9 TGTGCCAGCAGCCTGGACGTGGTTGGGAAAGCTTTCTTT CASSLDVVGKAFF
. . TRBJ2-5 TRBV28 TGTGCCAGCAGTTTGGGGGTCACAGGGACGGGCGAGACCCAGTACTTC CASSLGVTGTGETQYF
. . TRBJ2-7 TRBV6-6 TGTGCCAGCAGTCCGGTAGTTCCCCGAACCTACGAGCAGTACTTC CASSPVVPRTYEQYF
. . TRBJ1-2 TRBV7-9 TGTGCCAGCAGCTTACCTACAGATAACTATGGCTACACCTTC CASSLPTDNYGYTF
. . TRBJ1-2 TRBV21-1 TGTGCCAGCAGCAAAGCTCGTGGCTACACCTTC CASSKARGYTF
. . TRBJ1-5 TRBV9 TGTGCCAGCAGCGTAGGAGGGGGGGGCAATCAGCCCCAGCATTTT CASSVGGGGNQPQHF
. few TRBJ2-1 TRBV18 TGTGCCAGCTCACCCCTTGGGGATTTAAATGAGCAGTTCTTC CASSPLGDLNEQFF
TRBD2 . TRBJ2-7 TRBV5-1 TGCGCCAGCAGCCCCGGACTAGCGGGAGAGGGGCCTTCCTACGAGCAGTACTTC CASSPGLAGEGPSYEQYF
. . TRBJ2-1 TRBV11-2 TGTGCCAGCAGCTTAGGGATTCGACAGGGCGGGGAACCTGAGCAGTTCTTC CASSLGIRQGGEPEQFF
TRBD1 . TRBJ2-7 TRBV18 TGTGCCAGCTCACCACGGGACAGGGGCCACGAGCAGTACTTC CASSPRDRGHEQYF
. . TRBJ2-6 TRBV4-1 TGCGCCAGCAGCCAAGGACAGCTGAGAGGGGCCAACGTCCTGACTTTC CASSQGQLRGANVLTF
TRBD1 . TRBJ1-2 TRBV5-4 TGTGCCAGCAGTCAAGGGGGCGATGGCTACACCTTC CASSQGGDGYTF
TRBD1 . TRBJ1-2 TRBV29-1 TGCAGCGTCGCAGGGGGACGTGGCTACACCTTC CSVAGGRGYTF
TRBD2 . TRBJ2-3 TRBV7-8 TGTGCCAGCAGCCACCGGCGGGAGTACACAGATACGCAGTATTTT CASSHRREYTDTQYF
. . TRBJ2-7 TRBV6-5 TGTGCCAGCAGTTACGGAGGGACGGTGACCTACGAGCAGTACTTC CASSYGGTVTYEQYF
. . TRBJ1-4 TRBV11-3 TGTGCCAGCAGCACGGAGGGTGAAAAACTGTTTTTT CASSTEGEKLFF
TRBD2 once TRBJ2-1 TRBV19 TGTGCCAGTAGTGGGGACCGGGAGGGTAGCTCCTACAATGAGCAGTTCTTC CASSGDREGSSYNEQFF
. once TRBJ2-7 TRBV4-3 TGCGCCAGCAGCCAGGATCCCTTCTACGAGCAGTACTTC CASSQDPFYEQYF
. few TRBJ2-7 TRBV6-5 TGTGCCAGCAGCCCCGGACTGTACGAGCAGTACTTC CASSPGLYEQYF
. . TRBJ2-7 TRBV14 TGTGCCAGCAGACAAACAGGGTCCTACGAGCAGTACTTC CASRQTGSYEQYF
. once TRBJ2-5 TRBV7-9 TGTGCCAGCAGCTTCGACAGGCTGTACCAAGAGACCCAGTACTTC CASSFDRLYQETQYF
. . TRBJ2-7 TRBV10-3 TGTGCCATCAGTGAGACCGCCGGGCGGGTGTCCTACGAGCAGTACTTC CAISETAGRVSYEQYF
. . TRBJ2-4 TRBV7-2 TGTGCCAGCAGCTTAGGTGGGGGCAGGGGGGAAAACATTCAGTACTTC CASSLGGGRGENIQYF
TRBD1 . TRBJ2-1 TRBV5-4 TGTGCCAGCAGCCGACAGGGTTCGAGTGAGCAGTTCTTC CASSRQGSSEQFF
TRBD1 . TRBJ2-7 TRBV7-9 TGTGCCAGCAGCTTAGAGGGACAGGGCCGCCACGAGCAGTACTTC CASSLEGQGRHEQYF
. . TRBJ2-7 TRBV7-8 TGTGCCAGCAGCTTAGACCGGAACGAGCAGTACTTC CASSLDRNEQYF
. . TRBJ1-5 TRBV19 TGTGCCAGTAGTATATCGGGGGCCAGCCGCAATCAGCCCCAGCATTTT CASSISGASRNQPQHF
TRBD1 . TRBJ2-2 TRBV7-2 TGTGCCAGCAGCCTTCCGAGACGGACAGGGAGGCCCCACACCGGGGAGCTGTTTTTT CASSLPRRTGRPHTGELFF
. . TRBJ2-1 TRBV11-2 TGTGCCAGCAGCCCAACTCAGGGGCAGTTCTTC CASSPTQGQFF
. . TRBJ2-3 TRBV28 TGTGCCAGTAGATCACGTTTTAGCACAGATACGCAGTATTTT CASRSRFSTDTQYF
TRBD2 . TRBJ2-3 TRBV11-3 TGTGCCAGCAGACCTAGTAGCGGGACGATCACAGATACGCAGTATTTT CASRPSSGTITDTQYF
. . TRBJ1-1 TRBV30 TGTGCCTGGAGTCCAGACACCAGGGGATTCTGGACTGAAGCTTTCTTT CAWSPDTRGFWTEAFF
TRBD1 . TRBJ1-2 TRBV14 TGTGCCAGCAGCCAATACAGGGGGCTACGGGGCTACACCTTC CASSQYRGLRGYTF
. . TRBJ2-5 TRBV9 TGTGCCAGCAGCGTAGCAGGTACCGCAGAGACCCAGTACTTC CASSVAGTAETQYF
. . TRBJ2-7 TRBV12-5 TGTGCTAGTGGTTTGGTACTGGGAGTTGACAGCACCTACGAGCAGTACTTC CASGLVLGVDSTYEQYF
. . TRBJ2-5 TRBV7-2 TGTGCCAGCAGCCACGGACGGCAAGAGACCCAGTACTTC CASSHGRQETQYF
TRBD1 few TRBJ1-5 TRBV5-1 TGCGCCAGCAGCTTGGACAGGGGAATCAATCAGCCCCAGCATTTT CASSLDRGINQPQHF
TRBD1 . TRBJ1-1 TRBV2 TGTGCCAGCAGCACCGACAGGGGTTCCACTGAAGCTTTCTTT CASSTDRGSTEAFF
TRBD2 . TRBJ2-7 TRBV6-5 TGTGCCAGCAGCGGGGACGGGAGGAAGTACGAGCAGTACTTC CASSGDGRKYEQYF